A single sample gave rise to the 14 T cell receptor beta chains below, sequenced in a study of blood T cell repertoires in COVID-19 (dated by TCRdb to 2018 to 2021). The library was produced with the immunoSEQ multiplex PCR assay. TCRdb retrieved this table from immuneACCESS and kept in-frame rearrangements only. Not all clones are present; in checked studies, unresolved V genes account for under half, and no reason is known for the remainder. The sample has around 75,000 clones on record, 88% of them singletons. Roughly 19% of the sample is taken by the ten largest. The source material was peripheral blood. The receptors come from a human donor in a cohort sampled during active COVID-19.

CDR3 protein: CASRAPGLARYEQYF. CDR3 nucleotide sequence: TGTGCCAGCAGAGCGCCGGGACTAGCGAGATACGAGCAGTACTTC. The chain uses TRBV11-2 and TRBJ2-7, with TRBD2 identical over 10 bases. V was pared by 6 bases and J by 4 bases, with 9 bases of the junction left unmatched. The CDR3 is 15 residues long. The V gene's germline CDR1 is SGHAT and CDR2 FQNNGV.

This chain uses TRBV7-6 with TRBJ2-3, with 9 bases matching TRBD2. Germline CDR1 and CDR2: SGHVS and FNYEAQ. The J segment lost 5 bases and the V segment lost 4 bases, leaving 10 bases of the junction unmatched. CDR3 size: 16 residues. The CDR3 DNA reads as TGTGCCAGCAGCTCGTGGGCGGGGGGGCTCGGAGATACGCAGTATTTT. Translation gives CASSSWAGGLGDTQYF. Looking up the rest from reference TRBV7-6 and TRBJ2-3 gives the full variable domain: GAGVSQSPRYKVTKRGQDVALRCDPISGHVSLYWYRQALGQGPEFLTYFNYEAQQDKSGLPNDRFSAERPEGSISTLTIQRTEQRDSAMYRCASSSWAGGLGDTQYFGPGTRLTVL.

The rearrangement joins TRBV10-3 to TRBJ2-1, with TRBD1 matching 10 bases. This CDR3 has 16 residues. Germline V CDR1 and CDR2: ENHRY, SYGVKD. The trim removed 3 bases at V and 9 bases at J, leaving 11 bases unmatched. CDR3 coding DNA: TGTGCCATCAGTGACCGACCCGGGACAGGGGCCAGTGAGCAGTTCTTC. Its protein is CAISDRPGTGASEQFF.

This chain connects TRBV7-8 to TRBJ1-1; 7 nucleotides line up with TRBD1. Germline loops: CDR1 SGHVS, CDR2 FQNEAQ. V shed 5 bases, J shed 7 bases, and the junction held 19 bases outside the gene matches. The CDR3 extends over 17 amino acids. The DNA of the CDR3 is TGTGCCAGCAGCCGTATGACTGGGACAGTGCGGAGTGGTGAAGCTTTCTTT. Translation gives CASSRMTGTVRSGEAFF.

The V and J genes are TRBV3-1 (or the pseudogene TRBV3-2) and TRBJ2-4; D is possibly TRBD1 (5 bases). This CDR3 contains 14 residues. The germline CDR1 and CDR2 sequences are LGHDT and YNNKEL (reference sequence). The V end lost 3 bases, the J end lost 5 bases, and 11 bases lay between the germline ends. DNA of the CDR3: TGTGCCAGCAGCCAGGGGCAGGTGGAAAACATTCAGTACTTC. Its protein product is CASSQGQVENIQYF.

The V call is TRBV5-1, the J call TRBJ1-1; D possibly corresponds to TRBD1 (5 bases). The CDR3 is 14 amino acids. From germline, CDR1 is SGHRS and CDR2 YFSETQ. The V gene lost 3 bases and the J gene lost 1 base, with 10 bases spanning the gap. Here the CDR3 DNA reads TGCGCCAGCAGCTCGGACCAGGGGAACACTGAAGCTTTCTTT. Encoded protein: CASSSDQGNTEAFF.

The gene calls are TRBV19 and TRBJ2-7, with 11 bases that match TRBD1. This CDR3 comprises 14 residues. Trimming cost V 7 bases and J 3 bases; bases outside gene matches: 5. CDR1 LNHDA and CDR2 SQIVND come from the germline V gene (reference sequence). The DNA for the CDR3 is TGTGCCAGTAAAAGGGGACAGGGGGGCTACGAGCAGTACTTC. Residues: CASKRGQGGYEQYF.

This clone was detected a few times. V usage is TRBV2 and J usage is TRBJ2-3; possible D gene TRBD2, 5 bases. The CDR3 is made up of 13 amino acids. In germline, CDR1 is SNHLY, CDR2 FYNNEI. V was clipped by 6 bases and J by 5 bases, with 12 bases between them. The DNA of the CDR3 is TGTGCCAGCAGCGGGGAAGGCGGAGATACGCAGTATTTT. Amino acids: CASSGEGGDTQYF.

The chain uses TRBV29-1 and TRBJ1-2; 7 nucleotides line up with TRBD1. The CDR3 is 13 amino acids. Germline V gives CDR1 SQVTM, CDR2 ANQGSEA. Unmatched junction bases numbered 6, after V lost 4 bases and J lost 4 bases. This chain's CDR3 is CSVAGGQTYGYTF. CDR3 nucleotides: TGCAGCGTTGCCGGGGGACAGACCTATGGCTACACCTTC.

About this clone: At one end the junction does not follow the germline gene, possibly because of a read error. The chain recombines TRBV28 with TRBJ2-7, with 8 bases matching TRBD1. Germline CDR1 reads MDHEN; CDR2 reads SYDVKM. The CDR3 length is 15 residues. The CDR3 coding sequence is TGTGCCAGCAGCTTATGGGACAGGACTTCCTACGAGCAGTACTTC. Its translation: CASSLWDRTSYEQYF.

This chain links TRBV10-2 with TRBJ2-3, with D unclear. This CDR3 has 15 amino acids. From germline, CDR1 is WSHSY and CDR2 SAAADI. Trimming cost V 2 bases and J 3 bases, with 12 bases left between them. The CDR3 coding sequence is TGCGCCAGCAGTGAGAGCCCAACTGCTACAGATACGCAGTATTTT. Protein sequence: CASSESPTATDTQYF.

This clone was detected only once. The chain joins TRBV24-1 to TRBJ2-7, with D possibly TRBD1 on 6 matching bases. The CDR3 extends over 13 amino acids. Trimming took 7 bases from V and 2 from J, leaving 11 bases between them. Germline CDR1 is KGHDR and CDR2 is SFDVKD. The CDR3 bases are TGTGCCACCAGCCGGGACAATACCTACGAGCAGTACTTC. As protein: CATSRDNTYEQYF.

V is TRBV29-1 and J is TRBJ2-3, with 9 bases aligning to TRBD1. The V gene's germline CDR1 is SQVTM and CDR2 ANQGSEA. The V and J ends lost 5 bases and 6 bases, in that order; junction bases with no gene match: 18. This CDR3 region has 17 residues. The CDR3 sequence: CSVIGFNWTGVGDTQYF. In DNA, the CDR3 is TGCAGCGTTATCGGATTTAATTGGACAGGGGTTGGGGATACGCAGTATTTT.

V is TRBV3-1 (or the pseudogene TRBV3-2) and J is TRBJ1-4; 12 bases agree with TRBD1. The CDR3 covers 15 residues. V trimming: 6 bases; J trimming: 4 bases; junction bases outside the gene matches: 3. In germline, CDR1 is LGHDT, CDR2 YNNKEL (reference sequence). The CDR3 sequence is CASRGQGAINEKLFF. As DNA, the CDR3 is TGTGCCAGCAGGGGACAGGGGGCGATTAATGAAAAACTGTTTTTT.